This T cell receptor beta chain derives from a study of blood T cell repertoires in COVID-19. In the study overall: Sources were T cells, B-cell-depleted T cells, or PBMCs; the material itself was cDNA or gDNA.

The authors' processing: Estimation of nucleated cell counts relied on the amplification of reference gene primers. Measured with immunoSEQ multiplex PCR; TCRdb has only the in-frame clones, and not every one. Clone size and V and J calls were adopted from that table, with D and trimming inferred from the DNA. The table lists hundreds of thousands of clones, 86% of them singletons, with roughly 5.2% in the top ten. V shed 5 bases and J 6 bases; nucleotides not matched to a gene: 2. The CDR3 loop spans 13 amino acids. Germline assignment: CDR1 SNHLY and CDR2 FYNNEI. While infection was still active, Seattle patients were enrolled and then followed longitudinally.

The receptor comes from a woman of 80 years or more with COVID-19, enrolled during active disease. The J gene is TRBJ2-5, the V gene TRBV2; 11 bases are a match to TRBD1. The sequencing sample was made of peripheral blood. The CDR3 is CASSWTGGQTQYF. The CDR3, as DNA: TGTGCCAGCAGTTGGACAGGGGGCCAGACCCAGTACTTC.